The 24 T cell receptor beta chains given below trace back to one sample, sequenced in a study of blood T cell repertoires in COVID-19. The repertoire was sequenced with immunoSEQ multiplex PCR; TCRdb's copy has only in-frame clones and lacks some. Of about 230,000 clones listed, about 83% are singletons. Sequences were obtained from peripheral blood. The receptors here all came from a woman in her twenties or thirties with COVID-19, enrolled during active disease.

The chain is built from TRBV11-2 and TRBJ2-5; D perhaps matches TRBD1 (6 bases). The length of the CDR3 is 15 residues. Germline V gene lookup returns CDR1 SGHAT and CDR2 FQNNGV. The ends were cut back, 1 base at V and 5 bases at J, with 14 bases in the middle. The CDR3 DNA reads as TGTGCCAGCAGCTTAGTGGGGGCCGAGGGGGAGACCCAGTACTTC. Translated, it gives CASSLVGAEGETQYF.

This chain joins TRBV11-3 and TRBJ2-1; D uncertain. This CDR3 spans 16 amino acids. Germline loops: CDR1 SGHNT, CDR2 YENEEA. Trimming removed 4 bases at V and 0 bases at J, with 13 bases between. The CDR3 loop reads CASSSPSESSYNEQFF. The CDR3 DNA is TGTGCCAGCAGCTCCCCCAGCGAGAGCTCCTACAATGAGCAGTTCTTC.

V usage is TRBV15 and J usage is TRBJ2-7; TRBD1 might be the D (5 bases). The CDR3 has 13 residues. Trimming left V 3 bases short and J 2 bases short, with 8 bases between. Germline values: CDR1 LNHNV, CDR2 YYDKDF (reference sequence). In DNA, the CDR3 is TGTGCCACCAGCAGGGACACCGCCTACGAGCAGTACTTC. This sequence encodes CATSRDTAYEQYF. The complete variable domain, with remaining parts taken from reference TRBV15 and TRBJ2-7, reads DAMVIQNPRYQVTQFGKPVTLSCSQTLNHNVMYWYQQKSSQAPKLLFHYYDKDFNNEADTPDNFQSRRPNTSFCFLDIRSPGLGDTAMYLCATSRDTAYEQYFGPGTRLTVT.

The rearrangement joins TRBV7-9 to TRBJ1-5, with TRBD1 matching over 7 bases. The V gene's germline CDR1 is SEHNR and CDR2 FQNEAQ (reference sequence). This CDR3 comprises 14 residues. The J segment lost 7 bases and the V segment lost 2 bases, leaving 5 bases of the junction unmatched. CDR3 sequence reads: CASSLTGDGQPQHF. Here the CDR3 DNA reads TGTGCCAGCAGCTTAACAGGGGATGGACAGCCCCAGCATTTT.

Note on this clone: Other DNA sequences in the same sample also yield this CDR3. The chain recombines TRBV9 with TRBJ2-5; perhaps TRBD2 as D (6 bases). The CDR3 extends over 13 amino acids. CDR1 is SGDLS and CDR2 is YYNGEE in the germline V gene. Trimming removed 3 bases at V and 1 base at J, with 7 bases between. CDR3 sequence (DNA): TGTGCCAGCAGCGCGGGACTCCAAGAGACCCAGTACTTC. It translates to CASSAGLQETQYF. The variable domain in full, completed from reference TRBV9 and TRBJ2-5, reads DSGVTQTPKHLITATGQRVTLRCSPRSGDLSVYWYQQSLDQGLQFLIQYYNGEERAKGNILERFSAQQFPDLHSELNLSSLELGDSALYFCASSAGLQETQYFGPGTRLLVL.

This clone appeared once. The CDR3 region has the DNA TGTGCCAGCACCCCAACAACAGGGCCCTCCTACAATGAGCAGTTCTTC. Translation: CASTPTTGPSYNEQFF. The chain carries TRBV6-2 or TRBV6-3 and TRBJ2-1; perhaps TRBD1 as D (6 bases). The germline gives CDR1 MNHEY, CDR2 SVGEGT. V shed 7 bases and J shed 0 bases, with 16 bases lying between them. The CDR3 extends over 16 amino acids.

CDR3: CASSQNLAGGSYEQYF. The CDR3 DNA sequence: TGTGCCAGCAGCCAAAATCTAGCGGGAGGTTCCTACGAGCAGTACTTC. The V call is TRBV5-6, the J call TRBJ2-7; 11 bases agree with TRBD2. After removal of 4 bases from V and 1 base from J, the junction contained 7 bases not matched to a gene. Germline V lookup: CDR1 SGHDT, CDR2 YYEEEE. There are 16 residues in the CDR3.

This sequence joins TRBV7-9 and TRBJ2-4; 10 bases match TRBD2. The germline gives CDR1 SEHNR, CDR2 FQNEAQ (reference sequence). Trimming removed 0 bases from V and 4 bases from J; junction bases left unmatched: 0. The length of the CDR3 is 15 residues. CDR3 region: CASSLATSGKNIQYF. In DNA, the CDR3 is TGTGCCAGCAGCTTAGCGACTAGCGGGAAAAACATTCAGTACTTC. Full variable domain (rest looked up from reference TRBV7-9 and TRBJ2-4): DTGVSQNPRHKITKRGQNVTFRCDPISEHNRLYWYRQTLGQGPEFLTYFQNEAQLEKSRLLSDRFSAERPKGSFSTLEIQRTEQGDSAMYLCASSLATSGKNIQYFGAGTRLSVL.

The V and J genes are TRBV19 and TRBJ2-2; 15 nucleotides line up with TRBD2. V shed 5 bases, J shed 0 bases, and the junction held 4 bases outside the gene matches. The length of the CDR3 is 18 residues. Germline CDR1 and CDR2: LNHDA and SQIVND (reference sequence). CDR3 in DNA: TGTGCCAGTAGTGAAGGACTAGCGGGAGGGCCGAACACCGGGGAGCTGTTTTTT. Protein: CASSEGLAGGPNTGELFF.

The J gene is TRBJ2-5, the V gene TRBV18; 7 bases are shared with TRBD2. The CDR3 contains 14 residues. The V and J ends lost 1 base and 3 bases, in that order; junction bases with no gene match: 2. CDR1 is KGHSH, CDR2 LQKENI, per germline. The CDR3 DNA is TGTGCCAGCTCACCACAGCTAGCGGAAGAGACCCAGTACTTC. Its protein product is CASSPQLAEETQYF.

This clone was counted a few times. CDR3 DNA: TGCGCCAGCAGCTCAAAAGCGGGGGGGCTGAGCACAGATACGCAGTATTTT. Residues: CASSSKAGGLSTDTQYF. This sequence joins TRBV5-1 and TRBJ2-3; 10 bases match TRBD2. The CDR3 is 17 residues long. The junction had 7 bases not matched to a gene; V was cut back by 3 bases and J by 0 bases. Germline CDR1 SGHRS, CDR2 YFSETQ.

In this sample, this clone turned up once. The V call is TRBV2, the J call TRBJ1-1; 7 nucleotides align to TRBD1. V lost 4 bases and J lost 5; bases outside the gene matches: 7. CDR1 SNHLY and CDR2 FYNNEI come from the germline V gene. The CDR3 runs 14 residues. CDR3 amino acids: CASSATGFRTEAFF. CDR3 DNA sequence: TGTGCCAGCAGTGCGACAGGGTTTAGGACTGAAGCTTTCTTT.

V and J are TRBV5-5 and TRBJ1-5, with 11 positions matching TRBD1. CDR3 length equals 14 residues. Germline V gene data show CDR1 as SGHKS and CDR2 as YYEKEE (reference sequence). V was clipped by 4 bases and J by 7 bases; unmatched bases: 4. CDR3 amino acids: CASSLGTGGQPQHF. In DNA, the CDR3 is TGTGCCAGCAGCCTCGGGACAGGGGGACAGCCCCAGCATTTT.

J is TRBJ2-7 and V is TRBV18, with D perhaps matching TRBD2 (6 bases). Trimming shortened V by 4 bases and J by 5 bases, and 12 bases separated the two germline ends. The CDR3 is 13 amino acids. Germline CDR1 is KGHSH and CDR2 is LQKENI. CDR3 region: CASSLGLTNEQYF. In DNA form, the CDR3 reads TGTGCCAGCTCACTGGGACTTACAAACGAGCAGTACTTC.

The gene calls are TRBV2 and TRBJ2-6; D is undetermined. The germline CDR1 and CDR2 sequences are SNHLY and FYNNEI. V was shortened by 3 bases and J by 1 base, with 4 bases between the two germline ends. The CDR3 is 14 amino acids. CDR3 nucleotides: TGTGCCAGCAGTGACAGGTCTGGGGCCAACGTCCTGACTTTC. This gives the protein CASSDRSGANVLTF.

This chain connects TRBV6-4 to TRBJ1-1; 7 bases align to TRBD1. The CDR3 totals 14 residues. V shed 3 bases, J shed 7 bases, and the junction held 8 bases outside the gene matches. Germline V gene data show CDR1 as MRHNA and CDR2 as SNTAGT. CDR3 sequence (DNA): TGTGCCAGCAGTGAGCACAGGGGAACGGGTGAAGCTTTCTTT. Translated, it gives CASSEHRGTGEAFF.

The chain recombines TRBV18 with TRBJ2-7; tentatively, D is TRBD1 (5 bases). The germline CDR1 and CDR2 sequences are KGHSH and LQKENI. The CDR3 consists of 19 residues. Trimming removed 2 bases from V and 0 bases from J, with 23 bases in between. CDR3: CASSPVEGALVGSSYEQYF. DNA of the CDR3: TGTGCCAGCTCACCAGTAGAAGGGGCCCTTGTGGGAAGCTCCTACGAGCAGTACTTC.

The chain uses TRBV5-1 and TRBJ2-3, with a possible D match to TRBD1 (6 bases). The CDR3 spans 14 residues. Germline CDR1 SGHRS, CDR2 YFSETQ. Trimming removed 4 bases from V and 2 bases from J, with 11 bases in between. This CDR3 is CASSGTGSTDTQYF. In DNA form, the CDR3 reads TGCGCCAGCAGCGGAACAGGGTCCACAGATACGCAGTATTTT.

With regard to this clone: The germline gene is not matched at one end of the junction; a read error may be the cause. The chain links TRBV2 to TRBJ1-2; 9 bases are shared with TRBD1. CDR1 and CDR2 from the germline V gene are SNHLY and FYNNEI. CDR3 length: 10 amino acids. DNA for the CDR3: TGTGCCAGCAGTTGGGACAGGGAGGCCTTC. Its protein product is CASSWDREAF.

This clone showed up just a few times. This sequence joins TRBV5-6 and TRBJ2-7; 8 nucleotides match TRBD1. The J segment lost 1 base and the V segment lost 3 bases, leaving 9 bases of the junction unmatched. The CDR3 is made up of 16 amino acids. Germline V gene data show CDR1 as SGHDT and CDR2 as YYEEEE. CDR3 residues: CASSWTGQGPSYEQYF. DNA of the CDR3: TGTGCCAGCAGCTGGACCGGACAGGGCCCTTCCTACGAGCAGTACTTC.

This clone was observed a single time. One end of the junction is discordant with germline, which a read error may explain. The chain has TRBV19 and TRBJ1-5; no definite D call. Per germline, CDR1 LNHDA and CDR2 SQIVND (reference sequence). The CDR3 is 15 residues long. As DNA, the CDR3 is TGTGCCAGTAGCCCCACCCGGGATTATGATCAACCCCAGCATTTT. It yields the protein CASSPTRDYDQPQHF.

This clone was found once. V gene TRBV21-1 combines with J gene TRBJ2-5; no check of the table's D call, TRBD2, against the DNA was made. TRBV21-1 is an annotated pseudogene. This CDR3 region has 19 residues. Here the CDR3 reads CASSKAVRGSISGQETQYF. The DNA for the CDR3 is TGTGCCAGCAGCAAAGCCGTTCGGGGGTCTATCTCCGGCCAAGAGACCCAGTACTTC.

The chain carries TRBV11-2 and TRBJ2-3; 7 bases are a match to TRBD1. Per the germline V gene, CDR1 is SGHAT and CDR2 is FQNNGV. V shed 0 bases and J 2 bases; nucleotides not matched to a gene: 5. The CDR3 has 16 amino acids. The CDR3 protein is CASSLDRGTATDTQYF. The CDR3 region has the DNA TGTGCCAGCAGCTTAGATAGAGGGACAGCCACAGATACGCAGTATTTT.

This rearrangement joins TRBV19 to TRBJ2-7; 7 positions agree with TRBD2. The CDR3 contains 15 residues. V shed 5 bases, J shed 3 bases, and the junction held 10 bases outside the gene matches. Germline-derived CDR1 and CDR2 are LNHDA and SQIVND (reference sequence). This CDR3 is CASSFGQGGSYEQYF. The CDR3 DNA follows: TGTGCCAGTAGTTTCGGCCAGGGAGGGAGCTACGAGCAGTACTTC.